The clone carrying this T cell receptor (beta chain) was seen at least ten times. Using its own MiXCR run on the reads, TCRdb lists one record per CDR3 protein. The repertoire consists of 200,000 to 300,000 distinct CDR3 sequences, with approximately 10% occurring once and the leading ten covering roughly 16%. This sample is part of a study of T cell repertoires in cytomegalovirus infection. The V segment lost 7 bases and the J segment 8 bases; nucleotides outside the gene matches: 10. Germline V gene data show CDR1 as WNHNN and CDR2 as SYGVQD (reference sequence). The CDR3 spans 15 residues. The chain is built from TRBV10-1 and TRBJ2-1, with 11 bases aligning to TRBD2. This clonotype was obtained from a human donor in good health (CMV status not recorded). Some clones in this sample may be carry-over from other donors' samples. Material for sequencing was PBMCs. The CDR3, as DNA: TGCGCCAGCACCCCGGGACTAGCGGTGGGGGATGAGCAGTTCTTC. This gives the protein CASTPGLAVGDEQFF.